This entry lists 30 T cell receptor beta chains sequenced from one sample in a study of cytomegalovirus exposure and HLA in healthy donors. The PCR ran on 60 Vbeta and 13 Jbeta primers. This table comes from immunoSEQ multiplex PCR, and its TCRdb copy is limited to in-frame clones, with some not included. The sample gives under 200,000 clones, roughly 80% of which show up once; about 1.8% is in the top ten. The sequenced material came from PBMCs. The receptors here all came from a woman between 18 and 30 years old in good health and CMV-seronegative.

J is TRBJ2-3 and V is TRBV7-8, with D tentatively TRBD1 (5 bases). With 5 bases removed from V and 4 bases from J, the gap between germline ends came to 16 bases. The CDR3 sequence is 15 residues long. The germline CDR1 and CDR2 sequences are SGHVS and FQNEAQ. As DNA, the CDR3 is TGTGCCAGCAGCGCCCCACAGGTGTTCCCAGATACGCAGTATTTT. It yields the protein CASSAPQVFPDTQYF.

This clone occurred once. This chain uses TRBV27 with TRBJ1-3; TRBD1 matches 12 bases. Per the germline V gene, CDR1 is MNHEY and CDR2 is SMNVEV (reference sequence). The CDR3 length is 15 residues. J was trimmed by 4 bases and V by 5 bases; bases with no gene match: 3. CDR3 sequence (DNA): TGTGCCAGCAGTCCGGGACAGGGGGCCGGAAACACCATATATTTT. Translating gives CASSPGQGAGNTIYF.

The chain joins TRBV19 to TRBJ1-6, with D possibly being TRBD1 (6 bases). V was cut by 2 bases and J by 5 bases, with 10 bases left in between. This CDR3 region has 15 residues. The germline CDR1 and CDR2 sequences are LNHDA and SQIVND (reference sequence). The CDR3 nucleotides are TGTGCCAGTAGTATACCGGACAGAAATAATTCACCCCTCCACTTT. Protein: CASSIPDRNNSPLHF.

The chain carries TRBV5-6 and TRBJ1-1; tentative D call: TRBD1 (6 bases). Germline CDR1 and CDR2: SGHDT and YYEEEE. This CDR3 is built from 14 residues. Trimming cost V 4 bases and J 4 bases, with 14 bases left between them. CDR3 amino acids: CASSQDSRITEAFF. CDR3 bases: TGTGCCAGCAGCCAGGACAGTAGAATCACTGAAGCTTTCTTT.

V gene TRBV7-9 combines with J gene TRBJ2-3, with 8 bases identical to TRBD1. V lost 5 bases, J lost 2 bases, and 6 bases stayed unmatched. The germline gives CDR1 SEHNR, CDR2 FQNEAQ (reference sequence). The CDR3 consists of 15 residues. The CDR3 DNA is TGTGCCAGCAGCCCGACAGGGGTAGACACAGATACGCAGTATTTT. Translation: CASSPTGVDTDTQYF.

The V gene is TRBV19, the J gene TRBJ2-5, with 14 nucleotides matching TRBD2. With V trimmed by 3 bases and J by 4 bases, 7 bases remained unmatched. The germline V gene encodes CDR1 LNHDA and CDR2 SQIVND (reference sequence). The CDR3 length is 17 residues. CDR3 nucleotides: TGTGCCAGTAGTATTGGACTAGCGGGAGGAGTAGGAGAGACCCAGTACTTC. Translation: CASSIGLAGGVGETQYF.

CDR3 residues: CASSRGQGILGSGTQYF. As DNA, the CDR3 is TGTGCCAGCAGTAGGGGACAGGGTATTCTAGGAAGTGGTACGCAGTATTTT. J is TRBJ2-3 and V is TRBV27; the match to TRBD1 covers 9 bases. The CDR3 covers 17 residues. V trimming: 5 bases; J trimming: 8 bases; junction bases outside the gene matches: 17. Germline CDR1 is MNHEY and CDR2 is SMNVEV (reference sequence).

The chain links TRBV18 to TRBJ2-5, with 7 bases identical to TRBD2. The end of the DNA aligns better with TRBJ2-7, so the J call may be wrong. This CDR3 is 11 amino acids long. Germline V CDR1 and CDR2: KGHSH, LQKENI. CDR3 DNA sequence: TGTGCCAGCTCACGGGGGGGCGAGCAGTACTTC. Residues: CASSRGGEQYF.

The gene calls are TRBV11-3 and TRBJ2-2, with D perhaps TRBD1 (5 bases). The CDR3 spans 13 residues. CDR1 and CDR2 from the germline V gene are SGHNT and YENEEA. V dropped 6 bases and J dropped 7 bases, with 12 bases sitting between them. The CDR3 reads CASRQVVNGELFF. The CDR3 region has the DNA TGTGCCAGCAGACAGGTCGTTAACGGGGAGCTGTTTTTT.

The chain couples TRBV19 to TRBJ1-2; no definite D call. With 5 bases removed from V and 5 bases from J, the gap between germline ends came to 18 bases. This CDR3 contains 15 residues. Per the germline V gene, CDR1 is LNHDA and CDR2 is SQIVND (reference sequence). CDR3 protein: CASSVFVIPSYGYTF. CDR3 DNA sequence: TGTGCCAGTAGTGTGTTCGTAATTCCCTCTTATGGCTACACCTTC.

In nucleotides, the CDR3 is TGTGCCAGCAGCTTATCGGGACAGGGGGCAAACACTGAAGCTTTCTTT. Protein product: CASSLSGQGANTEAFF. The chain carries TRBV7-2 and TRBJ1-1, with 12 nucleotides matching TRBD1. The CDR3 extends over 16 amino acids. Looked up from germline, CDR1 is SGHTA and CDR2 is FQGNSA. J gave up 2 bases and V 2 bases, and 3 bases lay outside the gene matches.

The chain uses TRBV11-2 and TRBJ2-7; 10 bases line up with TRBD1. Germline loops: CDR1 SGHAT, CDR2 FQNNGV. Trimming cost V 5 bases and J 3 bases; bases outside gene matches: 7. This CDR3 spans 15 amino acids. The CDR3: CASSPDRGFFYEQYF. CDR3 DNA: TGTGCCAGCAGCCCGGACAGGGGGTTTTTCTACGAGCAGTACTTC. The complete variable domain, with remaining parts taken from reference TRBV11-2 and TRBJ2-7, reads EAGVAQSPRYKIIEKRQSVAFWCNPISGHATLYWYQQILGQGPKLLIQFQNNGVVDDSQLPKDRFSAERLKGVDSTLKIQPAKLEDSAVYLCASSPDRGFFYEQYFGPGTRLTVT.

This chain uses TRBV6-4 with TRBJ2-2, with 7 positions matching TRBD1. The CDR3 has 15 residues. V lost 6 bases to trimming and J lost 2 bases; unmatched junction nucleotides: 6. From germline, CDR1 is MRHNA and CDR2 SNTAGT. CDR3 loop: CASRRTGVNTGELFF. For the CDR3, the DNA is TGTGCCAGCAGACGGACAGGTGTTAACACCGGGGAGCTGTTTTTT.

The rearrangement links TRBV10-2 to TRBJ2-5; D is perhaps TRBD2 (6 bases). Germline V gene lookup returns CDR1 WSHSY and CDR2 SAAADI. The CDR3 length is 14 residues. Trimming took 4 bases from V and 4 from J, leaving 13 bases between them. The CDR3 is CASSGVGRGETQYF. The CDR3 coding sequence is TGCGCCAGCAGTGGGGTCGGGAGAGGAGAGACCCAGTACTTC.

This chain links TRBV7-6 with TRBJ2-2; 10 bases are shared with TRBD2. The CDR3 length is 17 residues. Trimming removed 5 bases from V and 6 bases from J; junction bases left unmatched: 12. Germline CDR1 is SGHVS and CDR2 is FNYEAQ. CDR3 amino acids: CASSVPREREGPGELFF. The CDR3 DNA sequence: TGTGCCAGCAGCGTCCCTCGAGAGCGGGAGGGTCCCGGGGAGCTGTTTTTT.

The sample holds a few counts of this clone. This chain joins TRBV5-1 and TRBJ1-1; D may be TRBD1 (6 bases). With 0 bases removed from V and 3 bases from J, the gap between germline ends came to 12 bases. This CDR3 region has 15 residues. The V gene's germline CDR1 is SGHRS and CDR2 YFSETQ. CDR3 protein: CASSLEVGGYTEAFF. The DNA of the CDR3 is TGCGCCAGCAGCTTGGAGGTAGGGGGATACACTGAAGCTTTCTTT.

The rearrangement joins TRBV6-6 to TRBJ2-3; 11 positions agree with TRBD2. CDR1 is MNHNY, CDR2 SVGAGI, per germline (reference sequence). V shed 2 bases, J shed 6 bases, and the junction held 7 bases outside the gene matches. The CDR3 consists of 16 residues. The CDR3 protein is CASSYAGLAEGDTQYF. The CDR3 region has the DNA TGTGCCAGCAGTTACGCGGGACTAGCGGAGGGGGATACGCAGTATTTT.

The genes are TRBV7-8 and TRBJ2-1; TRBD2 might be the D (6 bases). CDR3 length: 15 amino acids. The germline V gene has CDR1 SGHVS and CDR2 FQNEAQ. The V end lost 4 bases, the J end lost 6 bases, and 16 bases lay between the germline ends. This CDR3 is CASSSETRAFNEQFF. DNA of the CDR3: TGTGCCAGCAGCTCAGAGACTAGAGCATTCAATGAGCAGTTCTTC.

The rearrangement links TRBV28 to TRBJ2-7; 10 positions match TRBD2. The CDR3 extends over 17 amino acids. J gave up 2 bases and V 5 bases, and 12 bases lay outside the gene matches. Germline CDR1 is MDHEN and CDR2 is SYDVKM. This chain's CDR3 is CASSTPRVTSGAYEQYF. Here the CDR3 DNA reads TGTGCCAGCAGTACCCCCAGGGTAACTAGCGGGGCCTACGAGCAGTACTTC.

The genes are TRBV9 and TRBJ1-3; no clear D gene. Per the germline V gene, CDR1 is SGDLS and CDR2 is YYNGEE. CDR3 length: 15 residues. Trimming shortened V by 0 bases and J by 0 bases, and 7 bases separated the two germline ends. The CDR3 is CASSVVGSSGNTIYF. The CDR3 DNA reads TGTGCCAGCAGCGTAGTCGGGAGCTCTGGAAACACCATATATTTT.

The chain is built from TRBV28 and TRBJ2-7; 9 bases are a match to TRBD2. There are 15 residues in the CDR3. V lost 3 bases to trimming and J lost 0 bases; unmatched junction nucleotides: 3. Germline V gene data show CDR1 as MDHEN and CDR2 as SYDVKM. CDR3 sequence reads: CASSFGGRVSYEQYF. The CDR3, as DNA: TGTGCCAGCAGTTTCGGCGGGAGGGTCTCCTACGAGCAGTACTTC.

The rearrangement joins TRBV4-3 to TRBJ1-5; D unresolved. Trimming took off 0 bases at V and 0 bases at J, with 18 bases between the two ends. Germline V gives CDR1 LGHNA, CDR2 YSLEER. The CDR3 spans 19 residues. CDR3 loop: CASSQEWRSDYYSNQPQHF. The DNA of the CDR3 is TGCGCCAGCAGCCAAGAATGGCGCAGCGACTACTATAGCAATCAGCCCCAGCATTTT.

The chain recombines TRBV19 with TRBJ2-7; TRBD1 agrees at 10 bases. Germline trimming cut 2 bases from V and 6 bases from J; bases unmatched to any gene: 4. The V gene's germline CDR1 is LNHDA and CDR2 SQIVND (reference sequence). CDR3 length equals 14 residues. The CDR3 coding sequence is TGTGCCAGTAGTATAACGGGGACAGGGGCCGAGCAGTACGTC. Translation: CASSITGTGAEQYV.

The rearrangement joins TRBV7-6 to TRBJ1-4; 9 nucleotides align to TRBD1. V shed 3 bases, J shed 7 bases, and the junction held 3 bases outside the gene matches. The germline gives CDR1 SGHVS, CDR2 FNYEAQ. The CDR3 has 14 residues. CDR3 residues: CASSFGTGREKLFF. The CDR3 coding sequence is TGTGCCAGCAGCTTCGGGACAGGGCGTGAAAAACTGTTTTTT.

CDR3 sequence: CASSLRGGNEPQHF. The CDR3 nucleotides are TGTGCCAGCAGCCTAAGGGGAGGGAATGAGCCCCAGCATTTT. The chain is built from TRBV7-6 and TRBJ1-5, with D possibly being TRBD1 (5 bases). V was clipped by 5 bases and J by 8 bases, with 16 bases between them. The CDR3 is made up of 14 amino acids. In germline, CDR1 is SGHVS, CDR2 FNYEAQ.

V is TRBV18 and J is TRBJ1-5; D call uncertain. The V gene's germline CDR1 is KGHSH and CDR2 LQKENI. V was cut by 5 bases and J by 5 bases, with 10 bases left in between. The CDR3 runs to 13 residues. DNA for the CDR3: TGTGCCAGCTCAGCGGGTAGAGATCAGCCCCAGCATTTT. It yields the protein CASSAGRDQPQHF.

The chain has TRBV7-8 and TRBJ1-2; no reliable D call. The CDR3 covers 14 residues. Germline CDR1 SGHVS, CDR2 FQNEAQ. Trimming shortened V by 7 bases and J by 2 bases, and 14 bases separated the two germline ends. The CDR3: CASNEYGENYGYTF. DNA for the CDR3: TGTGCCAGCAACGAGTACGGGGAAAACTATGGCTACACCTTC.

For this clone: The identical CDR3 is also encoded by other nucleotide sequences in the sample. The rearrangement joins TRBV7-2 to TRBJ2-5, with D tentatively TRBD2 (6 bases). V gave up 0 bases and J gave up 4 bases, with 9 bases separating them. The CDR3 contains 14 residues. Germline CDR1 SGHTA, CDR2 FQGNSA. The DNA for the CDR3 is TGTGCCAGCAGCTTAGCGGGAGGCGGAGAGACCCAGTACTTC. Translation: CASSLAGGGETQYF.

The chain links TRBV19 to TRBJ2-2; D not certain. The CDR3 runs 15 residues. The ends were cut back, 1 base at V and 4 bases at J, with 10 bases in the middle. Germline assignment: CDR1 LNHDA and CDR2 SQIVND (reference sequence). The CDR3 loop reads CASSIVPGSTGELFF. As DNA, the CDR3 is TGTGCCAGTAGTATAGTCCCGGGTTCCACCGGGGAGCTGTTTTTT.

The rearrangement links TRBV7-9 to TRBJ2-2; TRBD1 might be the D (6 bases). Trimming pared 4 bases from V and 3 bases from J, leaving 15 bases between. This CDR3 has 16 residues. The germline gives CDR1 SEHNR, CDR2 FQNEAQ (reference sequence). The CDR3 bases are TGTGCCAGCAGCTCCAGAAGGGGGTCCGACACCGGGGAGCTGTTTTTT. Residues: CASSSRRGSDTGELFF.